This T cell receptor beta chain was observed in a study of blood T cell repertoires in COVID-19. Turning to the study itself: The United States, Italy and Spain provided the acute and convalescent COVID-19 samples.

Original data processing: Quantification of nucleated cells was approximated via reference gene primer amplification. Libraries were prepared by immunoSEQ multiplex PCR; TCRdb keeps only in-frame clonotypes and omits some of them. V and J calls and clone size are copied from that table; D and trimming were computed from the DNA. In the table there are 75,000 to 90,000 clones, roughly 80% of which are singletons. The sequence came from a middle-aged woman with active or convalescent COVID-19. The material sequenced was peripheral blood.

The CDR3 reads CAISESAGTGFYGYTF. As DNA, the CDR3 is TGTGCCATCAGTGAGTCAGCCGGGACAGGGTTTTACGGCTACACCTTC. The chain recombines TRBV10-3 with TRBJ1-2; the match to TRBD1 covers 9 bases. In germline, CDR1 is ENHRY, CDR2 SYGVKD. The CDR3 contains 16 residues. J lost 8 bases, V lost 0 bases, and 10 bases had no gene match.